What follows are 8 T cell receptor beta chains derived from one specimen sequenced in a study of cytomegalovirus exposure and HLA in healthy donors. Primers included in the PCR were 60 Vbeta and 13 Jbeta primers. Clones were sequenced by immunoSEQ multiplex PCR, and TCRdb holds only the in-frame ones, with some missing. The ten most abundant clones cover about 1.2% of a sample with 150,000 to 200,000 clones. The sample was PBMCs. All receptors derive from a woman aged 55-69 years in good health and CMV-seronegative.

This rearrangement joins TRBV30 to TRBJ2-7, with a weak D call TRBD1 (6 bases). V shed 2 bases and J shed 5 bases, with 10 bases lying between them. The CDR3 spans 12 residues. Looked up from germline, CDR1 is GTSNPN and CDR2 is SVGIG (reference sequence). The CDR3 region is CAWSIGGNEQYF. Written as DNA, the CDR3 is TGTGCCTGGAGTATAGGGGGTAACGAGCAGTACTTC. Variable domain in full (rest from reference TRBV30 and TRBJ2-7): SQTIHQWPATLVQPVGSPLSLECTVEGTSNPNLYWYRQAAGRGLQLLFYSVGIGQISSEVPQNLSASRPQDRQFILSSKKLLLSDSGFYLCAWSIGGNEQYFGPGTRLTVT.

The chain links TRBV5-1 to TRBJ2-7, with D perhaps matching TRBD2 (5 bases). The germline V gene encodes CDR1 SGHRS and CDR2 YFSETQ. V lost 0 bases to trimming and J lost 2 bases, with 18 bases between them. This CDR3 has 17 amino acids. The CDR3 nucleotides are TGCGCCAGCAGCTTGGGGCTAGCAGGAATATGGACCTACGAGCAGTACTTC. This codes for CASSLGLAGIWTYEQYF.

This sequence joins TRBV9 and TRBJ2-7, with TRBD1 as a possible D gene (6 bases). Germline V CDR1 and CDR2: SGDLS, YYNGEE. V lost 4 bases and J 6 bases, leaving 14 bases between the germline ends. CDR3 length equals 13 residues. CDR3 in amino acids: CASSLQTGSEQYF. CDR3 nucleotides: TGTGCCAGCAGCTTACAAACAGGGAGCGAGCAGTACTTC.

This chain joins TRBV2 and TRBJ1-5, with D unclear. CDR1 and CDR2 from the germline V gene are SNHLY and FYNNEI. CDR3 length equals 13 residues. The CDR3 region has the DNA TGTGTCACCCGCGGGGATAGCAATCAGCCCCAGCATTTT. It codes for CVTRGDSNQPQHF.

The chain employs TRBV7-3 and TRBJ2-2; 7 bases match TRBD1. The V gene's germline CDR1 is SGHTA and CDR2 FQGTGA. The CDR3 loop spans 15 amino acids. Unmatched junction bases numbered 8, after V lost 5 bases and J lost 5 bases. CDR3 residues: CASSLKGGATGELFF. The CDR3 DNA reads TGTGCCAGCAGCCTAAAAGGGGGCGCGACCGGGGAGCTGTTTTTT.

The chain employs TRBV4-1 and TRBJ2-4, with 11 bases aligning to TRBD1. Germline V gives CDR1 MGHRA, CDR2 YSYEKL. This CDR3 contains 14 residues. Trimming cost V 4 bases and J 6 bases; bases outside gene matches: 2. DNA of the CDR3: TGCGCCAGCAGCCGGACAGGGGGCTTAAACATTCAGTACTTC. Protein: CASSRTGGLNIQYF.

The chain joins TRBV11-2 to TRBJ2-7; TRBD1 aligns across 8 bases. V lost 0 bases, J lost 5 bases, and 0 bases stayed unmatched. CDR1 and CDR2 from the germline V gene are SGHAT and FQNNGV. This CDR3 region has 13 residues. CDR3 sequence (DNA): TGTGCCAGCAGCTTAGACAGGGGGCACGAGCAGTACTTC. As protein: CASSLDRGHEQYF.

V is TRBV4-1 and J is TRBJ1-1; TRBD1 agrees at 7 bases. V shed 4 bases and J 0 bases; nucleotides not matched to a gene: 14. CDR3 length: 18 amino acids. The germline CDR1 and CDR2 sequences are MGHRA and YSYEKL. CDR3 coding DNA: TGCGCCAGCAGCCCCAAACAGGGGATTACTCTAATGAACACTGAAGCTTTCTTT. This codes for CASSPKQGITLMNTEAFF.